This T cell receptor beta chain comes out of a study of T cells in Graves' hyperthyroidism and ophthalmopathy. Study-wide background: Peripheral blood was drawn at first diagnosis, prior to all treatment.

PBMCs were collected from an approximately 9.3 ml volume of fresh peripheral blood. Template material for amplifying TCR beta CDR3 regions consisted of RNA transcripts. The TCR CDR3 first-round RT-PCR relied on the HTBI primer set. One entry per CDR3 protein, called by TCRdb with MiXCR from the multiplex PCR reads. This sample yields some 350,000 distinct CDR3 sequences, of which approximately 15% are seen a single time; 28% belongs to the top ten. Overall study results and limits: Peripheral blood also featured most of the thyroid clonotypes expanded above 0.001. Prediction of ophthalmopathy progression came a median 6.5 months pre-onset.

This clonotype was observed a handful of times. The antigen remains unidentified. Looked up from germline, CDR1 is LNHDA and CDR2 is SQIVND (reference sequence). The CDR3 sequence is 15 residues long. The V and J ends lost 0 bases and 7 bases respectively, with 13 bases between them. Input material: blood. The source is a woman aged 18-30 years with Graves' hyperthyroidism that later progressed to Graves' ophthalmopathy. This sequence joins TRBV19 and TRBJ1-5; perhaps TRBD1 as D (5 bases). The CDR3 here is CASSIDTRVDQPQHF. The CDR3 DNA is TGTGCCAGTAGTATAGACACCAGGGTGGACCAGCCCCAGCATTTT.